Shown below are 22 T cell receptor beta chains from a single sample sequenced in a study of cytomegalovirus exposure and HLA in healthy donors. Primers: 60 Vbeta forward and 13 Jbeta reverse. Libraries were prepared by immunoSEQ multiplex PCR; TCRdb keeps only in-frame clonotypes and omits some of them. The ten top clones account for roughly 3.4%, within a sample of under 100,000 clones. The sequenced sample consisted of PBMCs. All receptors come from a woman in her twenties or thirties in good health and CMV-seronegative.

The rearrangement joins TRBV30 to TRBJ1-2; 7 bases match TRBD1. CDR3 length equals 14 residues. The ends lost 2 bases at V and 4 bases at J; junction bases unmatched: 7. CDR1 GTSNPN and CDR2 SVGIG come from the germline V gene (reference sequence). The CDR3 DNA reads as TGTGCCTGGAGTATCACCGGGACAGCCTATGGCTACACCTTC. Translated, it gives CAWSITGTAYGYTF.

The chain uses TRBV9 and TRBJ2-5; TRBD1 might be the D (6 bases). This CDR3 is 15 amino acids long. The V end was cut by 0 bases, the J end by 5 bases, with 14 bases between. The germline CDR1 and CDR2 sequences are SGDLS and YYNGEE. CDR3 amino acids: CASSVVAGDEETQYF. Written as DNA, the CDR3 is TGTGCCAGCAGCGTAGTGGCAGGGGATGAGGAGACCCAGTACTTC. The variable domain in full, with the rest retrieved from reference TRBV9 and TRBJ2-5, is DSGVTQTPKHLITATGQRVTLRCSPRSGDLSVYWYQQSLDQGLQFLIQYYNGEERAKGNILERFSAQQFPDLHSELNLSSLELGDSALYFCASSVVAGDEETQYFGPGTRLLVL.

V is TRBV19 and J is TRBJ2-7; possible D gene TRBD2, 6 bases. This CDR3 region has 15 residues. V gave up 3 bases and J gave up 3 bases, with 15 bases separating them. CDR1 LNHDA and CDR2 SQIVND come from the germline V gene (reference sequence). For the CDR3, the DNA is TGTGCCAGTAGTATGCTTGCGGAGGGAGTCTACGAGCAGTACTTC. Residues: CASSMLAEGVYEQYF.

The chain combines TRBV19 with TRBJ1-1; 8 bases line up with TRBD1. This CDR3 has 14 amino acids. Trimming cost V 5 bases and J 4 bases; bases outside gene matches: 6. CDR1 is LNHDA and CDR2 is SQIVND in the germline V gene (reference sequence). The CDR3 spells CASSARQGTTEAFF. Here the CDR3 DNA reads TGTGCCAGTAGTGCCAGACAGGGGACCACTGAAGCTTTCTTT.

The chain links TRBV5-6 to TRBJ1-1, with D uncertain. The V end lost 1 base, the J end lost 2 bases, and 6 bases lay between the germline ends. CDR3 size: 13 residues. Germline CDR1 reads SGHDT; CDR2 reads YYEEEE. CDR3 sequence: CASSLTANTEAFF. The CDR3 coding sequence is TGTGCCAGCAGCTTGACAGCCAACACTGAAGCTTTCTTT. The full variable domain, completed using reference TRBV5-6 and TRBJ1-1, is DAGVTQSPTHLIKTRGQQVTLRCSPKSGHDTVSWYQQALGQGPQFIFQYYEEEERQRGNFPDRFSGHQFPNYSSELNVNALLLGDSALYLCASSLTANTEAFFGQGTRLTVV.

The rearrangement uses TRBV5-4 and TRBJ2-7; tentatively, D is TRBD1 (8 bases). CDR1 is SGHNT and CDR2 is YYREEE in the germline V gene (reference sequence). The CDR3 sequence is 14 residues long. The V gene lost 6 bases and the J gene lost 6 bases, with 19 bases spanning the gap. The chain's CDR3 is CASTLGGTGSEQYF. CDR3 coding DNA: TGTGCCAGCACCCTGGGAGGGACAGGTTCCGAGCAGTACTTC.

This rearrangement joins TRBV7-3 to TRBJ2-2, with a tentative D call TRBD2 (6 bases). Germline V gene lookup returns CDR1 SGHTA and CDR2 FQGTGA. The CDR3 contains 15 residues. Trimming shortened V by 6 bases and J by 3 bases, and 14 bases separated the two germline ends. The CDR3 sequence is CASSSGDLDTGELFF. The CDR3 coding sequence is TGTGCCAGCAGTTCGGGAGACCTGGACACCGGGGAGCTGTTTTTT.

The chain couples TRBV5-1 to TRBJ1-6; 8 nucleotides match TRBD1. The germline gives CDR1 SGHRS, CDR2 YFSETQ. Germline trimming cut 0 bases from V and 6 bases from J; bases unmatched to any gene: 8. This CDR3 is built from 17 residues. CDR3 region: CASSLAGQGLPNSPLHF. The CDR3 bases are TGCGCCAGCAGCTTGGCAGGACAGGGTCTCCCTAATTCACCCCTCCACTTT. Supplemented by reference TRBV5-1 and TRBJ1-6, the full variable domain reads KAGVTQTPRYLIKTRGQQVTLSCSPISGHRSVSWYQQTPGQGLQFLFEYFSETQRNKGNFPGRFSGRQFSNSRSEMNVSTLELGDSALYLCASSLAGQGLPNSPLHFGNGTRLTVT.

This chain connects TRBV11-3 to TRBJ2-1; D may be TRBD2 (5 bases). The germline gives CDR1 SGHNT, CDR2 YENEEA. The CDR3 is made up of 15 amino acids. Trimming removed 2 bases from V and 3 bases from J, with 11 bases in between. The chain's CDR3 is CASSLNSGGYNEQFF. As DNA, the CDR3 is TGTGCCAGCAGCTTAAACAGCGGAGGCTACAATGAGCAGTTCTTC.

This CDR3 is CAISGKLGQLVDTQYF. CDR3 in DNA: TGTGCCATCAGTGGCAAATTGGGACAGTTGGTAGATACGCAGTATTTT. This sequence joins TRBV10-3 and TRBJ2-3, with 7 bases matching TRBD1. The V gene end was trimmed by 4 bases and the J gene end by 5 bases; junction bases not matched to a gene: 12. The germline V gene encodes CDR1 ENHRY and CDR2 SYGVKD. The CDR3 contains 16 residues.

The V and J genes are TRBV9 and TRBJ2-1; D gene unclear. The V and J ends lost 3 bases and 8 bases respectively, with 12 bases between them. The germline V gene has CDR1 SGDLS and CDR2 YYNGEE. The CDR3 covers 13 residues. CDR3 sequence (DNA): TGTGCCAGCAGCGCGAATGAAGGAGATGAGCAGTTCTTC. The encoded protein is CASSANEGDEQFF.

The V gene is TRBV4-1, the J gene TRBJ2-7, with 7 bases identical to TRBD1. J was trimmed by 3 bases and V by 0 bases; bases with no gene match: 5. The CDR3 length is 15 residues. Germline V CDR1 and CDR2: MGHRA, YSYEKL. The CDR3 spells CASSQESGQFYEQYF. CDR3 coding DNA: TGCGCCAGCAGCCAAGAATCGGGACAGTTCTACGAGCAGTACTTC.

The genes are TRBV4-1 and TRBJ1-5; D might be TRBD1 (5 bases). The CDR3 covers 15 residues. Trimming removed 1 base at V and 6 bases at J, with 13 bases between. Germline CDR1 is MGHRA and CDR2 is YSYEKL. CDR3 in amino acids: CASSQVGARSQPQHF. The CDR3 nucleotides are TGCGCCAGCAGCCAAGTTGGGGCCCGGAGTCAGCCCCAGCATTTT.

V gene TRBV6-6 combines with J gene TRBJ1-5, with D possibly TRBD1 on 5 matching bases. CDR1 MNHNY and CDR2 SVGAGI come from the germline V gene (reference sequence). The germline V and J ends were trimmed by 3 bases and 8 bases, with 14 bases remaining between them. The CDR3 extends over 14 amino acids. The CDR3 here is CASSYSDGGEPQHF. CDR3 DNA: TGTGCCAGCAGTTATTCGGACGGGGGAGAGCCCCAGCATTTT.

The V and J genes are TRBV27 and TRBJ2-6; maybe TRBD1 (5 bases). Germline V gives CDR1 MNHEY, CDR2 SMNVEV (reference sequence). The CDR3 has 13 residues. V was pared by 3 bases and J by 12 bases, with 12 bases between. The CDR3 reads CASSFSGYSVLTF. The CDR3 nucleotides are TGTGCCAGCAGTTTTTCAGGGTACAGCGTCCTGACTTTC.

V gene TRBV18 combines with J gene TRBJ2-1; possibly TRBD2 for D (7 bases). Germline V gene lookup returns CDR1 KGHSH and CDR2 LQKENI. The CDR3 spans 14 residues. Between the trimmed V and J ends, which lost 3 bases and 9 bases, there was a span of 15 bases. CDR3 sequence: CASSPGPGGSEQFF. CDR3 coding DNA: TGTGCCAGCTCACCCGGGCCGGGGGGCAGTGAGCAGTTCTTC.

This chain uses TRBV28 with TRBJ2-6; TRBD1 matches 11 bases. V dropped 8 bases and J dropped 3; count of bases not matched to a gene: 6. The CDR3 totals 16 residues. From germline, CDR1 is MDHEN and CDR2 SYDVKM. Here the CDR3 DNA reads TGTGCCAGCGGACAGGGGGCGGTTAGTGGGGCCAACGTCCTGACTTTC. Translation gives CASGQGAVSGANVLTF. Together with reference TRBV28 and TRBJ2-6, the CDR3 gives the full variable domain: DVKVTQSSRYLVKRTGEKVFLECVQDMDHENMFWYRQDPGLGLRLIYFSYDVKMKEKGDIPEGYSVSREKKERFSLILESASTNQTSMYLCASGQGAVSGANVLTFGAGSRLTVL.

The rearrangement links TRBV27 to TRBJ2-5; D remains unclear. This CDR3 comprises 12 residues. The germline V gene encodes CDR1 MNHEY and CDR2 SMNVEV (reference sequence). V dropped 4 bases and J dropped 0 bases, with 3 bases sitting between them. The CDR3 reads CASSSYQETQYF. As DNA, the CDR3 is TGTGCCAGCAGTTCGTACCAAGAGACCCAGTACTTC.

This chain links TRBV28 with TRBJ2-7; possibly TRBD1 for D (5 bases). From germline, CDR1 is MDHEN and CDR2 SYDVKM. This CDR3 spans 13 amino acids. The V and J ends lost 7 bases and 6 bases respectively, with 16 bases between them. The CDR3 region has the DNA TGTGCCAGCATGTATGAAGGGGCTAGCGAGCAGTACTTC. Residues: CASMYEGASEQYF.

The rearrangement links TRBV4-1 to TRBJ1-5, with D tentatively TRBD1 (5 bases). V lost 0 bases and J 5 bases, leaving 8 bases between the germline ends. The CDR3 length is 14 residues. Germline CDR1 and CDR2: MGHRA and YSYEKL. CDR3 region: CASSQEQEHQPQHF. The CDR3 DNA reads TGCGCCAGCAGCCAAGAACAGGAACATCAGCCCCAGCATTTT.

The rearrangement links TRBV30 to TRBJ1-1; TRBD1 agrees at 7 bases. This CDR3 has 13 amino acids. V was clipped by 1 base and J by 5 bases; unmatched bases: 4. Germline V gene data show CDR1 as GTSNPN and CDR2 as SVGIG (reference sequence). The CDR3 DNA is TGTGCCTGGAGTGAGTACAGGGGTACTGAAGCTTTCTTT. Translation: CAWSEYRGTEAFF.

The rearrangement uses TRBV15 and TRBJ2-7; D is unclear. The V gene's germline CDR1 is LNHNV and CDR2 YYDKDF (reference sequence). Trimming stripped 0 bases from V and 4 bases from J, with 4 bases between. CDR3 length equals 12 residues. CDR3 DNA sequence: TGTGCCACCAGCAGAGACATGTACGAGCAGTACTTC. It codes for CATSRDMYEQYF.